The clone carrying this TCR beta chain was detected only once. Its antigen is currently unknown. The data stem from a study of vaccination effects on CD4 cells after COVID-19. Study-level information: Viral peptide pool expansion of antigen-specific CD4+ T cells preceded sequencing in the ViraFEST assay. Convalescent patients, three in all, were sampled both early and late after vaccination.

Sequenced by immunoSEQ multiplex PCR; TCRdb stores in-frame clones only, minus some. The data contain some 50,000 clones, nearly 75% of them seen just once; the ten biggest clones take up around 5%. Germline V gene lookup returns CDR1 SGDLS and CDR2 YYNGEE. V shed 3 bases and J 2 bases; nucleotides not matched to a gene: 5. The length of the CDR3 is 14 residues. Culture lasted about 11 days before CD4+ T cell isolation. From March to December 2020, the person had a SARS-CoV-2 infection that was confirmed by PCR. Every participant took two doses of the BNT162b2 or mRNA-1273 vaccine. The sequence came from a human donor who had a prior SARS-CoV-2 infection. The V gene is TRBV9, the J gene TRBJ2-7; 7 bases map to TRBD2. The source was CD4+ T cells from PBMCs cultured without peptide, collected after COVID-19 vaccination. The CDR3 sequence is CASSARGDPYEQYF. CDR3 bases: TGTGCCAGCAGCGCTCGGGGGGACCCCTACGAGCAGTACTTC.